The source of this T cell receptor beta chain is a study of blood T cell repertoires in COVID-19. Study-wide context: From the United States, Italy and Spain came samples of acute and convalescent COVID-19.

Method: immunoSEQ multiplex PCR; TCRdb's copy keeps in-frame clones and lacks some. This sample has 200,000 to 250,000 clones, with almost 90% found just once. Germline CDR1 reads MNHNY; CDR2 reads SVGAGI (reference sequence). The ends lost 0 bases at V and 0 bases at J; junction bases unmatched: 3. This CDR3 is 16 amino acids long. This receptor was identified in a woman aged 60-75 years with acute or convalescent COVID-19. The source material was peripheral blood. This chain joins TRBV6-6 and TRBJ2-3; 7 positions agree with TRBD1. The CDR3 here is CASSYSKGASTDTQYF. The DNA for the CDR3 is TGTGCCAGCAGTTACTCGAAGGGGGCTAGCACAGATACGCAGTATTTT.